This passage covers 29 T cell receptor beta chains from one sample sequenced in a study of blood T cell repertoires in COVID-19. Data came from immunoSEQ multiplex PCR; TCRdb stores just in-frame clones and leaves some out. The sample includes 200,000 to 250,000 clones, roughly 84% seen only once; the top ten take just under 20%. Specimen: peripheral blood. The receptors derive from a man between 25 and 39 years old with active or convalescent COVID-19.

The chain couples TRBV5-5 to TRBJ2-5, with unresolved D. The CDR3 totals 12 residues. The V gene's germline CDR1 is SGHKS and CDR2 YYEKEE (reference sequence). V gave up 1 base and J gave up 2 bases, with 3 bases separating them. In DNA form, the CDR3 reads TGTGCCAGCAGCTTGCGTCAAGAGACCCAGTACTTC. As protein: CASSLRQETQYF.

The gene calls are TRBV15 and TRBJ1-5; D not certain. There are 12 residues in the CDR3. Trimming left V 2 bases short and J 6 bases short, with 5 bases between. Germline V gives CDR1 LNHNV, CDR2 YYDKDF (reference sequence). The CDR3 bases are TGTGCCACCAGCAGATCCAGTCAGCCCCAGCATTTT. Its protein product is CATSRSSQPQHF.

The chain combines TRBV6-6 with TRBJ2-7, with 8 nucleotides matching TRBD2. Trimming at V came to 10 bases and at J to 4 bases, leaving 9 bases not matched to a gene. Germline V gene lookup returns CDR1 MNHNY and CDR2 SVGAGI (reference sequence). The CDR3 runs 13 residues. The chain's CDR3 is CATGGGNLYEQYF. CDR3 DNA: TGTGCCACCGGCGGGGGGAACCTTTACGAGCAGTACTTC.

This sequence joins TRBV7-3 and TRBJ2-1; 11 bases fit TRBD2. Germline CDR1 is SGHTA and CDR2 is FQGTGA. The CDR3 loop spans 14 amino acids. Germline trimming cut 2 bases from V and 6 bases from J; bases unmatched to any gene: 0. The CDR3 sequence is CASSLGTSGNEQFF. CDR3 in DNA: TGTGCCAGCAGCTTAGGGACTAGCGGCAATGAGCAGTTCTTC.

This chain uses TRBV6-1 with TRBJ2-2; D might be TRBD2 (5 bases). V lost 0 bases to trimming and J lost 6 bases, with 11 bases between them. The CDR3 loop spans 15 amino acids. The germline V gene encodes CDR1 MNHNS and CDR2 SASEGT. Here the CDR3 reads CASSEALRGAGELFF. The CDR3 coding sequence is TGTGCCAGCAGTGAAGCGCTTCGGGGAGCCGGGGAGCTGTTTTTT.

This clone was counted a single time. The rearrangement joins TRBV6-6 to TRBJ2-5; 7 positions match TRBD2. The CDR3 sequence is 15 residues long. Germline V lookup: CDR1 MNHNY, CDR2 SVGAGI (reference sequence). J gave up 4 bases and V 0 bases, and 5 bases lay outside the gene matches. The CDR3 DNA reads TGTGCCAGCAGTTACTCGAGAGGCGGGGGAGAGACCCAGTACTTC. Protein product: CASSYSRGGGETQYF.

J is TRBJ1-1 and V is TRBV29-1, with D perhaps matching TRBD1 (5 bases). V gave up 7 bases and J gave up 5 bases, with 17 bases separating them. CDR3 size: 13 residues. From germline, CDR1 is SQVTM and CDR2 ANQGSEA. CDR3 loop: CSGGGGARTEAFF. Here the CDR3 DNA reads TGCAGCGGTGGCGGGGGAGCCAGGACTGAAGCTTTCTTT.

CDR3 sequence reads: CATSDTGYGYTF. The CDR3 DNA sequence: TGTGCCACCAGTGATACAGGTTATGGCTACACCTTC. The V and J genes are TRBV24-1 and TRBJ1-2, with D perhaps TRBD1 (5 bases). Between the trimmed V and J ends, which lost 3 bases and 5 bases, there was a span of 6 bases. The CDR3 totals 12 residues. Germline V CDR1 and CDR2: KGHDR, SFDVKD.

This chain uses TRBV15 with TRBJ2-5, with 12 bases matching TRBD2. CDR3 length: 16 residues. V trimming: 5 bases; J trimming: 2 bases; junction bases outside the gene matches: 6. Germline CDR1 reads LNHNV; CDR2 reads YYDKDF (reference sequence). The CDR3 nucleotides are TGTGCCACCAGCGTGGGACTAGCGGGTGCACAAGAGACCCAGTACTTC. Translation gives CATSVGLAGAQETQYF.

The J gene is TRBJ2-7, the V gene TRBV25-1; TRBD2 matches at 7 bases. In germline, CDR1 is MGHDK, CDR2 SYGVNS. The CDR3 is 13 residues long. V lost 7 bases, J lost 2 bases, and 5 bases stayed unmatched. CDR3 bases: TGTGCCAGCACTGGGGAGGGCCCCTACGAGCAGTACTTC. It is translated as CASTGEGPYEQYF.

The V and J genes are TRBV5-6 and TRBJ1-2; D is uncertain. V lost 1 base and J 2 bases, leaving 18 bases between the germline ends. This CDR3 contains 17 residues. CDR1 and CDR2 (germline): SGHDT, YYEEEE. The CDR3 DNA reads as TGTGCCAGCAGCTTGTCTCGTTGGCGGGCGGCGAACTATGGCTACACCTTC. Protein: CASSLSRWRAANYGYTF.

The chain carries TRBV19 and TRBJ2-7; D is perhaps TRBD2 (6 bases). The CDR3 loop spans 15 amino acids. Trimming left V 3 bases short and J 2 bases short, with 14 bases between. Germline V CDR1 and CDR2: LNHDA, SQIVND (reference sequence). In DNA, the CDR3 is TGTGCCAGTAGTATCTGGGGACTCGATACCTACGAGCAGTACTTC. Protein: CASSIWGLDTYEQYF.

The rearrangement joins TRBV7-9 to TRBJ2-3; the D is unclear. The CDR3 sequence is 12 residues long. Looked up from germline, CDR1 is SEHNR and CDR2 is FQNEAQ (reference sequence). V lost 5 bases and J lost 9, with 12 bases in between. The CDR3 DNA reads as TGTGCCAGCAGCCCCCAGGTCTCGACGCAGTATTTT. It specifies CASSPQVSTQYF.

The chain has TRBV18 and TRBJ1-2; TRBD1 matches 8 bases. The CDR3 has 13 amino acids. Per the germline V gene, CDR1 is KGHSH and CDR2 is LQKENI. After removal of 3 bases from V and 6 bases from J, the junction contained 3 bases not matched to a gene. CDR3 coding DNA: TGTGCCAGCTCACCTCCAGGGGGCGATGGCTACACCTTC. It specifies CASSPPGGDGYTF.

This rearrangement joins TRBV7-2 to TRBJ1-1; no reliable D call. V gave up 1 base and J gave up 7 bases, with 10 bases separating them. CDR1 and CDR2 (germline): SGHTA, FQGNSA. CDR3 length: 13 residues. CDR3 sequence reads: CASSLELGHEAFF. For the CDR3, the DNA is TGTGCCAGCAGCTTAGAATTGGGCCATGAAGCTTTCTTT.

The table lists this clone with a count of one. The CDR3 nucleotides read TGCGCCAGCAGCCAACATTCAGGGCGGGGCGGGGAGCTGTTTTTT. This encodes CASSQHSGRGGELFF. The V gene is TRBV4-3, the J gene TRBJ2-2, with D possibly matching TRBD2 (6 bases). The V end lost 2 bases, the J end lost 7 bases, and 14 bases lay between the germline ends. Germline V gene sequence: CDR1 LGHNA, CDR2 YSLEER. The CDR3 has 15 residues.

The rearrangement joins TRBV4-2 to TRBJ1-2; D is possibly TRBD1 (6 bases). V lost 6 bases and J 9 bases, leaving 26 bases between the germline ends. Germline assignment: CDR1 LGHNA and CDR2 YNFKEQ. The CDR3 has 16 amino acids. CDR3 nucleotides: TGTGCCAGCAGTCCCCCTCTACAGGGTTCCCTGGGTAGCTACACCTTC. Protein: CASSPPLQGSLGSYTF.

The chain employs TRBV28 and TRBJ1-2; TRBD1 aligns across 8 bases. CDR1 and CDR2 from the germline V gene are MDHEN and SYDVKM. Trimming at V came to 2 bases and at J to 7 bases, leaving 15 bases not matched to a gene. The CDR3 has 17 residues. The CDR3 DNA follows: TGTGCCAGCAGTTTAACTCTCTCCGGGACAGGTGCCTCTGGCTACACCTTC. It codes for CASSLTLSGTGASGYTF.

This clone showed up just a few times. The gene calls are TRBV6-2 or TRBV6-3 and TRBJ2-3; no clear D. This CDR3 is 14 amino acids long. V lost 2 bases to trimming and J lost 3 bases, with 9 bases between them. The germline V gene encodes CDR1 MNHEY and CDR2 SVGEGT. In nucleotides, the CDR3 is TGTGCCAGCAGTTACCCCGAGGCTACAGATACGCAGTATTTT. The encoded protein is CASSYPEATDTQYF.

This chain uses TRBV6-5 with TRBJ2-2; D might be TRBD1 (6 bases). V was trimmed by 11 bases and J by 4 bases, leaving 11 bases between them. CDR1 and CDR2 (germline): MNHEY, SVGAGI. The CDR3 extends over 12 amino acids. The CDR3 coding sequence is TGTGCCGTGAGGGGGAGCACCGGGGAGCTGTTTTTT. It encodes CAVRGSTGELFF.

The V and J genes are TRBV3-1 (or the pseudogene TRBV3-2) and TRBJ2-5; maybe TRBD2 (7 bases). The germline V and J ends were trimmed by 5 bases and 6 bases, with 19 bases remaining between them. CDR1 is LGHDT and CDR2 is YNNKEL in the germline V gene (reference sequence). This CDR3 spans 15 amino acids. In DNA form, the CDR3 reads TGTGCCAGCAGCACCCCCAAGGGGGGGCCGCAGACCCAGTACTTC. Translation gives CASSTPKGGPQTQYF.

This clone was seen only a few times. This chain joins TRBV27 and TRBJ2-1; tentative D call: TRBD2 (6 bases). This CDR3 has 13 residues. Germline-derived CDR1 and CDR2 are MNHEY and SMNVEV (reference sequence). V was clipped by 5 bases and J by 9 bases, with 14 bases between them. DNA for the CDR3: TGTGCCAGCAGTCTCAGGCGGGATGGTGAGCAGTTCTTC. Its translation is CASSLRRDGEQFF.

This chain uses TRBV27 with TRBJ1-5; D gene uncertain. Germline CDR1 reads MNHEY; CDR2 reads SMNVEV (reference sequence). V was pared by 5 bases and J by 1 base, with 15 bases between. The CDR3 spans 16 residues. The CDR3 loop is CASSPSWVRSNQPQHF. CDR3 coding DNA: TGTGCCAGCAGTCCCTCGTGGGTGAGGAGCAATCAGCCCCAGCATTTT.

This clone was found once. V and J are TRBV9 and TRBJ1-2, with 10 nucleotides matching TRBD1. CDR3 size: 15 residues. The junction had 6 bases not matched to a gene; V was cut back by 1 base and J by 6 bases. Germline CDR1 and CDR2: SGDLS and YYNGEE. The CDR3 DNA follows: TGTGCCAGCAGCGTACCTGGGACAGGGGTGGATGGCTACACCTTC. This gives the protein CASSVPGTGVDGYTF.

The chain couples TRBV28 to TRBJ2-7; TRBD1 might be the D (6 bases). Trimming took 9 bases from V and 5 from J, leaving 8 bases between them. The CDR3 has 10 residues. The germline gives CDR1 MDHEN, CDR2 SYDVKM. This CDR3 is CASGQHEQYF. CDR3 sequence (DNA): TGTGCCAGTGGACAGCACGAGCAGTACTTC.

The chain combines TRBV14 with TRBJ1-6; D remains unclear. The V and J ends lost 2 bases and 10 bases respectively, with 9 bases between them. The CDR3 contains 13 residues. Germline CDR1 SGHDN, CDR2 FVKESK. In DNA, the CDR3 is TGTGCCAGCAGCCAAACGGAGCGATCACCCCTCCACTTT. It specifies CASSQTERSPLHF.

V usage is TRBV10-3 and J usage is TRBJ2-5, with 11 bases matching TRBD2. Germline V gives CDR1 ENHRY, CDR2 SYGVKD. This CDR3 has 16 residues. J lost 1 base, V lost 0 bases, and 1 base had no gene match. The DNA for the CDR3 is TGTGCCATCAGTGAGTCGCTAGCGGGGGGCCAAGAGACCCAGTACTTC. This codes for CAISESLAGGQETQYF.

The V and J genes are TRBV11-2 and TRBJ2-7, with D possibly matching TRBD2 (5 bases). V lost 0 bases and J lost 7, with 10 bases in between. Germline lookup yields CDR1 SGHAT and CDR2 FQNNGV. The CDR3 extends over 13 amino acids. The CDR3 region is CASSLEYRGEQYF. CDR3 coding DNA: TGTGCCAGCAGCTTAGAGTATAGAGGGGAGCAGTACTTC. The whole variable domain, filled in from reference TRBV11-2 and TRBJ2-7, reads EAGVAQSPRYKIIEKRQSVAFWCNPISGHATLYWYQQILGQGPKLLIQFQNNGVVDDSQLPKDRFSAERLKGVDSTLKIQPAKLEDSAVYLCASSLEYRGEQYFGPGTRLTVT.

The CDR3, as DNA: TGTGCCAGCAGTGAACAGGGGTCCCCAGATACGCAGTATTTT. This encodes CASSEQGSPDTQYF. The rearrangement joins TRBV6-1 to TRBJ2-3; D perhaps matches TRBD1 (6 bases). V was shortened by 2 bases and J by 4 bases, with 10 bases between the two germline ends. This CDR3 comprises 14 residues. CDR1 MNHNS and CDR2 SASEGT come from the germline V gene.